This T cell receptor beta chain was retrieved from a study of blood T cell repertoires in COVID-19. Turning to the study itself: Collection of acute and convalescent COVID-19 samples took place in the United States, Italy and Spain. PBMCs, B-cell-depleted T cells, or T cells provided the cDNA or gDNA that made up the material.

Repertoires were generated with immunoSEQ multiplex PCR, while TCRdb's copy carries only in-frame clones and drops some. The sample lists fewer than 150,000 clones, 70% to 85% seen once, with 0.65% to 0.95% in the top ten. This TCR derives from a human donor with acute or convalescent COVID-19. The donor label of this sample is uncertain. Sequencing input: peripheral blood.

In nucleotides, the CDR3 is TGTGCCAGCTTCTGGGGCGGTAATGAAAAACTGTTTTTT. Its protein product is CASFWGGNEKLFF. The chain uses TRBV2 and TRBJ1-4, with D tentatively TRBD1 (5 bases). V was trimmed by 8 bases and J by 4 bases, leaving 11 bases between them. The germline CDR1 and CDR2 sequences are SNHLY and FYNNEI. The CDR3 is 13 amino acids.